These 8 T cell receptor beta chains were sequenced from one sample in a study of T cell responses to AZD1222 COVID-19 vaccine. Repertoires were generated with immunoSEQ multiplex PCR, while TCRdb's copy carries only in-frame clones and drops some. The sample consists of 200,000 or so clones, about 92% of them appearing once. The sample in question was peripheral blood, obtained on day 0 of MenACWY control vaccination. The receptors were sampled from an adult in good health.

V gene TRBV6-6 combines with J gene TRBJ2-3; possibly TRBD2 for D (5 bases). Germline CDR1 is MNHNY and CDR2 is SVGAGI (reference sequence). Trimming took 6 bases from V and 3 from J, leaving 16 bases between them. The CDR3 is 15 amino acids. Written as DNA, the CDR3 is TGTGCCAGCAGCTCACCCCGGGGTTCAACAGATACGCAGTATTTT. It specifies CASSSPRGSTDTQYF.

In the case of this clone: At one end, the junction sequence differs from germline, possibly due to a read error. The genes are TRBV6-1 and TRBJ1-6; 8 bases map to TRBD1. This CDR3 comprises 14 residues. Germline CDR1 and CDR2: MNHNS and SASEGT. In nucleotides, the CDR3 is TGTGCCAGCAGGGAAGACAGGGGCCATTCACCCCTCCACTTT. Translation: CASREDRGHSPLHF.

This chain uses TRBV2 with TRBJ1-5, with 7 bases fitting TRBD1. V dropped 4 bases and J dropped 0; count of bases not matched to a gene: 6. The CDR3 consists of 16 residues. CDR1 is SNHLY and CDR2 is FYNNEI in the germline V gene. CDR3 nucleotides: TGTGCCAGCAGTGTGCGGGACAGCTATAGCAATCAGCCCCAGCATTTT. This encodes CASSVRDSYSNQPQHF.

The chain links TRBV12-3 or TRBV12-4 to TRBJ1-1; D not resolved. V lost 3 bases, J lost 2 bases, and 4 bases lay in between. This CDR3 is 12 amino acids long. The CDR3 region is CASSFVNTEAFF. Written as DNA, the CDR3 is TGTGCCAGCAGTTTCGTCAACACTGAAGCTTTCTTT.

This chain uses TRBV2 with TRBJ1-1; 11 bases are a match to TRBD1. The CDR3 is 15 amino acids. The V gene end was trimmed by 8 bases and the J gene end by 5 bases; junction bases not matched to a gene: 10. Germline CDR1 reads SNHLY; CDR2 reads FYNNEI. The CDR3 bases are TGTGCCAGCGGAAGGGACAGGGGGGCCGAAACTGAAGCTTTCTTT. It yields the protein CASGRDRGAETEAFF.

The chain is built from TRBV9 and TRBJ1-6; no reliable D call. Trimming removed 2 bases from V and 7 bases from J, with 16 bases in between. CDR1 SGDLS and CDR2 YYNGEE come from the germline V gene. CDR3 length: 16 residues. CDR3 protein: CASSVSPSDYNSPLHF. In DNA, the CDR3 is TGTGCCAGCAGCGTGTCCCCTAGTGACTACAATTCACCCCTCCACTTT.

The chain joins TRBV18 to TRBJ2-1; D is unresolved. Germline V gene data show CDR1 as KGHSH and CDR2 as LQKENI. The CDR3 spans 13 residues. The germline V and J ends were trimmed by 6 bases and 6 bases, with 12 bases remaining between them. The chain's CDR3 is CASSQGLLNEQFF. CDR3 in DNA: TGTGCCAGCTCCCAAGGGCTACTCAATGAGCAGTTCTTC.

To note about this clone: At the DNA level, this CDR3 is encoded by other sequences in the same sample as well. The chain is built from TRBV27 and TRBJ2-1; 8 positions match TRBD2. The CDR3 sequence is 15 residues long. Germline V gene lookup returns CDR1 MNHEY and CDR2 SMNVEV (reference sequence). The V and J ends lost 4 bases and 4 bases, in that order; junction bases with no gene match: 6. CDR3 coding DNA: TGTGCCAGCAGTTCCGGGGGGGCGGGTTACAATGAGCAGTTCTTC. This gives the protein CASSSGGAGYNEQFF.